This T cell receptor beta chain is from a study of T cells in Graves' hyperthyroidism and ophthalmopathy. Across the study: Once the initial diagnosis was made, peripheral blood was obtained before any treatment.

In its sample, this clonotype was seen many times. TCR beta CDR3 regions were amplified from RNA. An initial round of RT-PCR targeting the TCR CDR3 relied on the HTBI primer set. Each CDR3 protein gets one entry after TCRdb re-called the multiplex PCR reads with MiXCR. The sample lists some 570,000 distinct CDR3 sequences; 14% were seen once. The CDR3 contains 14 residues. The V end was cut by 11 bases, the J end by 0 bases, with 16 bases between. Germline V gene data show CDR1 as SEHNR and CDR2 as FQNEAQ (reference sequence). V and J are TRBV7-9 and TRBJ1-1, with D tentatively TRBD1 (5 bases). Sequences were obtained from blood. The TCR originated in a woman between 18 and 29 years old with Graves' ophthalmopathy. The DNA for the CDR3 is TGTGCCGGTCCCATGGGGACGTTGAACACTGAAGCTTTCTTT. It translates to CAGPMGTLNTEAFF.